This T cell receptor (beta chain) was profiled in a study of OX40 agonist ivuxolimab in advanced cancers. Background on the study: Clinicians treated patients with ivuxolimab, an agonistic anti-OX40 (CD134) antibody. The mean age was roughly 60 years, ranging from 23 to 79, with around four fifths of participants male.

Clones were sequenced by immunoSEQ multiplex PCR, and TCRdb holds only the in-frame ones, with some missing. The table includes approximately 82,000 clones, approximately 86% detected once. CDR1 is SGHNT, CDR2 YYREEE, per germline (reference sequence). J gave up 8 bases and V 3 bases, and 18 bases lay outside the gene matches. This CDR3 has 17 amino acids. Of note for this clone: Its target is not known.

Notes on the study in general: Clones of CD4+ and CD8+ blood T cells grew by week 6 at doses of 0.1 to 3.0 mg/kg. CD8+ T cells averaged more expanded clones than CD4+.

This clonotype was sampled from an adult with an advanced solid tumor such as melanoma, head and neck, liver or kidney cancer. This specimen was CD4+ or CD8+ T cells sorted from blood, taken in a trial of the OX40 agonist ivuxolimab. V and J are TRBV5-4 and TRBJ2-7; 9 nucleotides line up with TRBD1. CDR3 sequence reads: CASSSPQPGTGSSKQYF. CDR3 nucleotides: TGTGCCAGCAGCTCGCCCCAACCCGGGACAGGGTCTTCGAAGCAGTACTTC.